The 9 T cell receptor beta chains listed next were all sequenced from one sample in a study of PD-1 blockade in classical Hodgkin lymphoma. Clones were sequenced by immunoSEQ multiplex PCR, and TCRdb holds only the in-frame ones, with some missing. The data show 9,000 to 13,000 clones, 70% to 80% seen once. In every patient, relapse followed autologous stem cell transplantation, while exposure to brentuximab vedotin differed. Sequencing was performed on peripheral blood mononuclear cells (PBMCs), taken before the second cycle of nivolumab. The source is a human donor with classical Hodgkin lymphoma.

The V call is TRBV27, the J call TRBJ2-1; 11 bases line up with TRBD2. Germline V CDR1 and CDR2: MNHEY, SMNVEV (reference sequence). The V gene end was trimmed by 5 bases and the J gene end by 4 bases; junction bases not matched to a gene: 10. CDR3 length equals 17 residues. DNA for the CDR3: TGTGCCAGCAGTGAAATCACTAGCGGGAGAGGTTACAATGAGCAGTTCTTC. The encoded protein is CASSEITSGRGYNEQFF.

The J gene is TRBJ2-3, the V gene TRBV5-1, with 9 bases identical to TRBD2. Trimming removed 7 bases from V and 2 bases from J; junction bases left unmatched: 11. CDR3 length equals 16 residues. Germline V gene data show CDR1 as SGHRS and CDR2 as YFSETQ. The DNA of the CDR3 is TGCGCCAGCGGGAAAGCGGGAGGCCTCCCCACAGATACGCAGTATTTT. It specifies CASGKAGGLPTDTQYF.

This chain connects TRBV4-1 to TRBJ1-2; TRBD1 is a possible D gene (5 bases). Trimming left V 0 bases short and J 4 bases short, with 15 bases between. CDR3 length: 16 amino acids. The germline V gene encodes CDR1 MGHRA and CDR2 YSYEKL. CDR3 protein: CASSQDRWGTGYGYTF. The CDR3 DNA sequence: TGCGCCAGCAGCCAAGATCGGTGGGGGACGGGCTATGGCTACACCTTC.

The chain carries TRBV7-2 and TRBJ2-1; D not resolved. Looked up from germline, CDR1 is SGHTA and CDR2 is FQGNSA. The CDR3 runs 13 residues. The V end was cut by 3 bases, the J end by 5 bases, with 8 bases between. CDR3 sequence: CASSFSRNNEQFF. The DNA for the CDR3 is TGTGCCAGCAGCTTTAGCCGGAACAATGAGCAGTTCTTC.

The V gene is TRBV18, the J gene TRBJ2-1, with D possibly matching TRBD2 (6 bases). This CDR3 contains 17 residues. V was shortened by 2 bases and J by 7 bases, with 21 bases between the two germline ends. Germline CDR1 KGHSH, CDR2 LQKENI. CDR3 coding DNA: TGTGCCAGCTCACCATATTCTAGCGAGACCGCAGGGAATGAGCAGTTCTTC. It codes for CASSPYSSETAGNEQFF.

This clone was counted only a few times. DNA for the CDR3: TGTGCCAGCAGCATTTGGACAGGGGGCGTAAATAAAGATACGCAGTATTTT. It translates to CASSIWTGGVNKDTQYF. The V call is TRBV5-6, the J call TRBJ2-3, with 11 bases that match TRBD1. Germline lookup yields CDR1 SGHDT and CDR2 YYEEEE. The V segment lost 4 bases and the J segment 5 bases; nucleotides outside the gene matches: 12. This CDR3 has 17 amino acids.

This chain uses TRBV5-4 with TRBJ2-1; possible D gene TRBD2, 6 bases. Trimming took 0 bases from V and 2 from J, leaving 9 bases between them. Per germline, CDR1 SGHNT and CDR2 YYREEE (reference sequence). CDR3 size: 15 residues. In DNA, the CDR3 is TGTGCCAGCAGCTTGGGAGCGGGTCCCTACAATGAGCAGTTCTTC. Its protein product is CASSLGAGPYNEQFF.

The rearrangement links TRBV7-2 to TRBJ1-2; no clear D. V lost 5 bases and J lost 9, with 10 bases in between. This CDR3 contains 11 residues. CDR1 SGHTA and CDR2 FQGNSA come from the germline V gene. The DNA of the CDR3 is TGTGCCAGCAGCACACCTGGAAGCTACACCTTC. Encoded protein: CASSTPGSYTF.

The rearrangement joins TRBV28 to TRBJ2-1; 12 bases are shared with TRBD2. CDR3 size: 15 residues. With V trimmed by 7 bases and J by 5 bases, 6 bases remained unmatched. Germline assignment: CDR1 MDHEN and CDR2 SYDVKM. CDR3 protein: CASTLLAGGHNEQFF. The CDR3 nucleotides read TGTGCCAGCACCTTACTAGCGGGAGGCCACAATGAGCAGTTCTTC.